These 9 T cell receptor beta chains share one sample of origin, sequenced in a study of blood T cell repertoires in COVID-19. The assay was immunoSEQ multiplex PCR, and TCRdb's table has in-frame clones only and misses some. The table lists under 200,000 clones, around 80% of them singletons. The sequenced sample was peripheral blood. Receptors originate from a man in his 60s with acute or convalescent COVID-19.

The table lists this clone with a count of one. The chain joins TRBV12-3 or TRBV12-4 to TRBJ1-1; D remains unclear. Trimming removed 6 bases from V and 11 bases from J, with 16 bases in between. There are 12 residues in the CDR3. CDR3 protein: CASSFPGERAFF. CDR3 nucleotides: TGTGCCAGCAGCTTCCCCGGGGAGAGGGCTTTCTTT.

The V call is TRBV10-3, the J call TRBJ1-2; 10 bases fit TRBD1. The CDR3 covers 16 residues. J lost 5 bases, V lost 11 bases, and 17 bases had no gene match. Germline V gene lookup returns CDR1 ENHRY and CDR2 SYGVKD. Here the CDR3 DNA reads TGTGCCTCCGAGGGTCAGACAGGGGGCTCTCTGTATGGCTACACCTTC. Translating gives CASEGQTGGSLYGYTF.

The V and J genes are TRBV9 and TRBJ1-4; D is perhaps TRBD1 (5 bases). The CDR3 consists of 15 residues. Germline CDR1 reads SGDLS; CDR2 reads YYNGEE. The V end lost 0 bases, the J end lost 4 bases, and 10 bases lay between the germline ends. This chain's CDR3 is CASSVGTLDNEKLFF. DNA of the CDR3: TGTGCCAGCAGCGTAGGGACACTGGATAATGAAAAACTGTTTTTT.

V and J are TRBV28 and TRBJ1-1; D not certain. This CDR3 spans 13 amino acids. CDR1 is MDHEN, CDR2 SYDVKM, per germline. Trimming removed 2 bases at V and 3 bases at J, with 7 bases between. The CDR3 is CASSLGRYTEAFF. The DNA of the CDR3 is TGTGCCAGCAGTTTAGGCAGGTACACTGAAGCTTTCTTT.

V usage is TRBV29-1 and J usage is TRBJ1-1; 12 nucleotides match TRBD1. Per germline, CDR1 SQVTM and CDR2 ANQGSEA. This CDR3 spans 16 amino acids. Losses at the gene ends were 5 bases for V and 1 base for J; bases not matched to a gene: 8. The CDR3 DNA is TGCAGCGTTCTTCGGGACAGGGGGCGGCCGAACACTGAAGCTTTCTTT. Amino acid sequence: CSVLRDRGRPNTEAFF.

The chain joins TRBV5-1 to TRBJ2-2; D not certain. Germline assignment: CDR1 SGHRS and CDR2 YFSETQ. The CDR3 sequence is 14 residues long. V lost 6 bases, J lost 7 bases, and 16 bases lay in between. CDR3 nucleotides: TGCGCCAGCACCAACCCAAGCTCGGGCGGGGAGCTGTTTTTT. Translated, it gives CASTNPSSGGELFF.

As DNA, the CDR3 is TGTGCCTACCAAAACCTAGCGGGGTCCTACGAGCAGTACTTC. Its translation is CAYQNLAGSYEQYF. The chain recombines TRBV30 with TRBJ2-7, with 9 nucleotides matching TRBD2. The CDR3 totals 14 residues. Looked up from germline, CDR1 is GTSNPN and CDR2 is SVGIG (reference sequence). The V and J ends lost 7 bases and 1 base, in that order; junction bases with no gene match: 8. The full variable domain, with the rest looked up from reference TRBV30 and TRBJ2-7, is SQTIHQWPATLVQPVGSPLSLECTVEGTSNPNLYWYRQAAGRGLQLLFYSVGIGQISSEVPQNLSASRPQDRQFILSSKKLLLSDSGFYLCAYQNLAGSYEQYFGPGTRLTVT.

This clone has a count of ten or more. This chain connects TRBV29-1 to TRBJ2-7, with 10 bases identical to TRBD2. CDR1 is SQVTM and CDR2 is ANQGSEA in the germline V gene. After removal of 7 bases from V and 5 bases from J, the junction contained 8 bases not matched to a gene. The CDR3 covers 13 residues. The CDR3 DNA sequence: TGCAGCGCCCTAGCGGGAGAAGTTAACGAGCAGTACTTC. This codes for CSALAGEVNEQYF.

The chain combines TRBV12-5 with TRBJ1-2, with D tentatively TRBD1 (6 bases). The CDR3 runs to 16 residues. V was cut by 6 bases and J by 1 base, with 18 bases left in between. CDR1 LGHNT and CDR2 FRNRAP come from the germline V gene. The CDR3 nucleotides read TGTGCTAGTGGGACGGGACAAGGGGGGGTTAACTATGGCTACACCTTC. It translates to CASGTGQGGVNYGYTF.